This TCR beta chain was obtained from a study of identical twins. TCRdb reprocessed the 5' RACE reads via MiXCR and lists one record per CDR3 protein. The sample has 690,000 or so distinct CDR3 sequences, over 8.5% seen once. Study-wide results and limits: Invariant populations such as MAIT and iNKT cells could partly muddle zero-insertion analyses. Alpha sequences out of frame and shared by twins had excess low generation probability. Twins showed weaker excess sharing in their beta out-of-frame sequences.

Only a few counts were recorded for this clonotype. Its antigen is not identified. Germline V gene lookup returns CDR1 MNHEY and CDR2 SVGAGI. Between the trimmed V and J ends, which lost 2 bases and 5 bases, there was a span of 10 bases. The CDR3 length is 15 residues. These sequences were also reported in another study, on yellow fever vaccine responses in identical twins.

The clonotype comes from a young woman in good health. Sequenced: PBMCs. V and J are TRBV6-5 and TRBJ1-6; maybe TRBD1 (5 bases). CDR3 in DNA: TGTGCCAGCAGTTACAAAGCAGGGAATAATTCACCCCTCCACTTT. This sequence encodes CASSYKAGNNSPLHF.